The rows below give T cell receptor beta chains drawn from one sample of a study of T cell repertoires in cytomegalovirus infection. TCRdb reprocessed the reads with MiXCR, giving one entry per CDR3 protein. The table has 450,000 to 600,000 distinct CDR3 sequences, about 33% seen once. No antigen has been identified for these receptors. The source was cultured PBMCs, collected from culture after CMV antigen stimulation. Receptor source: a human donor in good health (CMV status not recorded). Some clones in this sample may be carry-over from other donors' samples. CDR3s leave out the opening cysteine and the closing phenylalanine or tryptophan. The order of the fields is J gene, V gene, CDR3 protein.

TRBJ2-5	TRBV4-2	ASSQELAGEETQY
TRBJ2-1	TRBV3-1	ASSQEGAPEQF
TRBJ1-2	TRBV12-3/TRBV12-4	ASSSRGDYT
TRBJ1-6	TRBV7-9	ASSLDRPITSPLH
TRBJ2-5	TRBV5-6	ASSLEDMWETQY
TRBJ1-2	TRBV4-3	ASSQAPGNYGYT
TRBJ2-5	TRBV12-3/TRBV12-4	ASSPTSSLQETQY
TRBJ2-3	TRBV7-9	ASSRTTGAGDTQY
TRBJ2-7	TRBV7-2	ASSSDVNYEQY
TRBJ2-5	TRBV24-1	ATSLSGGETQY